These 19 T cell receptor beta chains share one sample of origin, sequenced in a study of response to subunit inactivated influenza vaccine. In TCRdb, the RT-PCR reads were re-called with MiXCR into one record per CDR3 protein. The sample includes about 620,000 distinct CDR3 sequences, roughly 10% of them seen just once. This sample comprised PBMCs from blood, obtained on the day of vaccination. Receptors originate from a man between 50 and 59 years old who received an inactivated influenza vaccine.

This clonotype has a handful of counts. The V gene is TRBV6-1, the J gene TRBJ2-3, with D unclear. Trimming stripped 5 bases from V and 4 bases from J, with 16 bases between. The CDR3 length is 15 residues. Germline-derived CDR1 and CDR2 are MNHNS and SASEGT. This CDR3 reads CASSTPKAAPDTQYF. In DNA form, the CDR3 reads TGTGCCAGCAGTACCCCTAAGGCCGCGCCAGATACGCAGTATTTT.

This clonotype was counted ten times or more. This sequence joins TRBV20-1 and TRBJ1-4; 11 bases align to TRBD1. The CDR3 is 14 amino acids. V was pared by 3 bases and J by 7 bases, with 4 bases of the junction left unmatched. Germline loops: CDR1 DFQATT, CDR2 SNEGSKA (reference sequence). CDR3 residues: CSARDRGLGEKLFF. For the CDR3, the DNA is TGCAGTGCTAGGGACAGGGGGCTCGGTGAAAAACTGTTTTTT.

This clonotype was found once. A much larger clone lies a single base off, so this may be a read error. The chain is built from TRBV7-2 and TRBJ1-5; tentative D call: TRBD1 (6 bases). This CDR3 spans 14 amino acids. V was cut by 5 bases and J by 6 bases, with 14 bases left in between. Germline lookup yields CDR1 SGHTA and CDR2 FQGNSA. The CDR3: CASSPGQPSQPQHF. CDR3 nucleotides: TGTGCCAGCAGCCCCGGACAGCCCAGTCAGCCCCAGCATTTT. The whole variable domain, filled in from reference TRBV7-2 and TRBJ1-5, reads GAGVSQSPSNKVTEKGKDVELRCDPISGHTALYWYRQSLGQGLEFLIYFQGNSAPDKSGLPSDRFSAERTGGSVSTLTIQRTQQEDSAVYLCASSPGQPSQPQHFGDGTRLSIL.

The DNA for the CDR3 is TGTGCCAGCAGTCCAACTAGCGGGGGGAACCAAGAGACCCAGTACTTC. This codes for CASSPTSGGNQETQYF. The V gene is TRBV28, the J gene TRBJ2-5, with 12 bases lining up with TRBD2. With 5 bases clipped from V and 0 bases from J, the junction kept 4 bases outside the gene matches. Looked up from germline, CDR1 is MDHEN and CDR2 is SYDVKM. This CDR3 is 16 amino acids long. The full variable domain, its missing parts supplied by reference TRBV28 and TRBJ2-5, is DVKVTQSSRYLVKRTGEKVFLECVQDMDHENMFWYRQDPGLGLRLIYFSYDVKMKEKGDIPEGYSVSREKKERFSLILESASTNQTSMYLCASSPTSGGNQETQYFGPGTRLLVL.

In this sample, this clonotype turned up a few times. The chain employs TRBV5-1 and TRBJ2-1; maybe TRBD1 (6 bases). Trimming removed 2 bases from V and 0 bases from J, with 12 bases in between. CDR1 and CDR2 from the germline V gene are SGHRS and YFSETQ. The CDR3 is 16 residues long. Here the CDR3 DNA reads TGCGCCAGCAGCTTTGACCAGGGGATCTCCTACAATGAGCAGTTCTTC. Its translation: CASSFDQGISYNEQFF.

This rearrangement joins TRBV2 to TRBJ2-7, with 8 bases matching TRBD1. Losses at the gene ends were 8 bases for V and 4 bases for J; bases not matched to a gene: 13. Germline V lookup: CDR1 SNHLY, CDR2 FYNNEI. The CDR3 is 15 residues long. For the CDR3, the DNA is TGTGCCAGCCCTAGACTGGACAGGGCAACTTACGAGCAGTACTTC. Protein: CASPRLDRATYEQYF.

The chain combines TRBV12-3 or TRBV12-4 with TRBJ2-7; D unclear. The CDR3 spans 13 residues. Trimming shortened V by 1 base and J by 5 bases, and 9 bases separated the two germline ends. CDR3 amino acids: CASSLGLSNEQYF. The CDR3 DNA is TGTGCCAGCAGTTTAGGGCTTAGCAACGAGCAGTACTTC.

This clonotype was seen only a few times. V gene TRBV20-1 combines with J gene TRBJ2-7, with D possibly TRBD2 on 6 matching bases. V was trimmed by 2 bases and J by 1 base, leaving 24 bases between them. Germline V lookup: CDR1 DFQATT, CDR2 SNEGSKA (reference sequence). This CDR3 contains 18 residues. The CDR3 protein is CSARPPASGGTRSYEQYF. As DNA, the CDR3 is TGCAGTGCTAGACCCCCCGCGAGCGGCGGGACCAGGTCCTACGAGCAGTACTTC.

The rearrangement links TRBV30 to TRBJ2-7; unclear D gene. V lost 0 bases and J lost 1, with 1 base in between. The CDR3 covers 11 residues. The germline V gene has CDR1 GTSNPN and CDR2 SVGIG (reference sequence). CDR3 amino acids: CAWSVSYEQYF. The CDR3 nucleotides are TGTGCCTGGAGTGTATCCTACGAGCAGTACTTC.

The chain combines TRBV7-2 with TRBJ2-3; D possibly corresponds to TRBD1 (6 bases). Germline V CDR1 and CDR2: SGHTA, FQGNSA. V lost 1 base, J lost 2 bases, and 16 bases lay in between. This CDR3 comprises 17 residues. The CDR3 DNA reads TGTGCCAGCAGCTTAGGAGCGACAGGAGTGAACACAGATACGCAGTATTTT. Its translation: CASSLGATGVNTDTQYF.

This clonotype appeared a few times. The chain has TRBV27 and TRBJ2-1, with 12 bases lining up with TRBD1. Germline-derived CDR1 and CDR2 are MNHEY and SMNVEV (reference sequence). The J segment lost 7 bases and the V segment lost 2 bases, leaving 3 bases of the junction unmatched. CDR3 length equals 15 residues. CDR3 coding DNA: TGTGCCAGCAGTTTAGGGGACAGGGGGCTTAATGAGCAGTTCTTC. This codes for CASSLGDRGLNEQFF.

Ten or more counts support this clonotype. The chain combines TRBV27 with TRBJ2-7; D is unresolved. The CDR3 contains 13 residues. V lost 5 bases, J lost 7 bases, and 15 bases lay in between. Germline values: CDR1 MNHEY, CDR2 SMNVEV (reference sequence). The chain's CDR3 is CASSASVWVEQYF. The CDR3 DNA reads as TGTGCCAGCAGTGCATCAGTCTGGGTTGAGCAGTACTTC.

This chain joins TRBV5-1 and TRBJ2-7; TRBD1 agrees at 10 bases. There are 15 residues in the CDR3. CDR1 and CDR2 (germline): SGHRS, YFSETQ. The V and J ends lost 1 base and 4 bases, in that order; junction bases with no gene match: 5. For the CDR3, the DNA is TGCGCCAGCAGCTTGCAAACGGGACAGGGGTACGAGCAGTACTTC. Translation gives CASSLQTGQGYEQYF.

In this sample, this clonotype turned up a few times. The V call is TRBV5-1, the J call TRBJ2-1, with 10 bases aligning to TRBD2. V trimming: 3 bases; J trimming: 10 bases; junction bases outside the gene matches: 13. The CDR3 is 16 residues long. The germline V gene has CDR1 SGHRS and CDR2 YFSETQ. DNA for the CDR3: TGCGCCAGCAGCTACAACACCGGGACTAGCGCTCGGGAGCAGTTCTTC. Protein: CASSYNTGTSAREQFF. The full variable domain, its missing parts supplied by reference TRBV5-1 and TRBJ2-1, is KAGVTQTPRYLIKTRGQQVTLSCSPISGHRSVSWYQQTPGQGLQFLFEYFSETQRNKGNFPGRFSGRQFSNSRSEMNVSTLELGDSALYLCASSYNTGTSAREQFFGPGTRLTVL.

This clonotype was recorded a few times. J is TRBJ2-1 and V is TRBV7-9; D gene unclear. The germline gives CDR1 SEHNR, CDR2 FQNEAQ (reference sequence). This CDR3 region has 12 residues. The V gene lost 2 bases and the J gene lost 6 bases, with 5 bases spanning the gap. The CDR3 sequence is CASSLYFNEQFF. The CDR3 DNA sequence: TGTGCCAGCAGCTTATACTTCAATGAGCAGTTCTTC.

The sample holds a few counts of this clonotype. The chain joins TRBV20-1 to TRBJ2-7; weak D call: TRBD1 (6 bases). CDR3 length: 15 residues. Between the trimmed V and J ends, which lost 4 bases and 6 bases, there was a span of 22 bases. Germline V gene sequence: CDR1 DFQATT, CDR2 SNEGSKA (reference sequence). The CDR3: CSAKQRTAPFFEQYF. CDR3 sequence (DNA): TGCAGTGCTAAACAAAGGACAGCCCCTTTTTTCGAGCAGTACTTC.

Only a few counts were recorded for this clonotype. V gene TRBV6-2 or TRBV6-3 combines with J gene TRBJ2-3; perhaps TRBD1 as D (5 bases). Germline V gene data show CDR1 as MNHEY and CDR2 as SVGEGT. The CDR3 extends over 17 amino acids. V shed 4 bases and J shed 1 base, with 18 bases lying between them. CDR3 sequence: CASSSATATQGTDTQYF. CDR3 bases: TGTGCCAGCAGTTCCGCGACAGCAACACAGGGCACAGATACGCAGTATTTT.

About this clonotype itself: One end of the junction varies from germline; a read error may be responsible. The rearrangement links TRBV4-3 to TRBJ1-2; D not resolved. Germline CDR1 LGHNA, CDR2 YSLEER. The length of the CDR3 is 15 residues. The CDR3 bases are TGCGCCAGCAGCCAAATGGGTCATCAGGCCTATGGCTACATCTTC. Translated, it gives CASSQMGHQAYGYIF.

J is TRBJ1-4 and V is TRBV7-9; perhaps TRBD1 as D (6 bases). Germline V gives CDR1 SEHNR, CDR2 FQNEAQ (reference sequence). This CDR3 contains 15 residues. V was cut by 5 bases and J by 0 bases, with 10 bases left in between. In DNA form, the CDR3 reads TGTGCCAGCAGCGGAGGGGGTCCAACTAATGAAAAACTGTTTTTT. This encodes CASSGGGPTNEKLFF.